The 20 T cell receptor beta chains given below trace back to one sample, sequenced in a study of shared clonotypes between healthy human individuals. Generated by immunoSEQ multiplex PCR, the TCRdb table keeps only in-frame clones and is missing some. There are about 1.5 million clones in the sample; 95% to 99% occur only once, and roughly 0.42% lies in the top ten. The sequenced sample was naive CD4+ T cells sorted from blood. Sample subset: CD45RA+ positively selected. The receptors stem from a man younger than 40 in good health.

Here the CDR3 reads CASKDRGLNEQYF. The DNA of the CDR3 is TGTGCCAGTAAGGACAGGGGGCTGAACGAGCAGTACTTC. The chain recombines TRBV19 with TRBJ2-7; 11 bases line up with TRBD1. CDR1 is LNHDA, CDR2 SQIVND, per germline (reference sequence). V shed 7 bases, J shed 5 bases, and the junction held 4 bases outside the gene matches. The CDR3 is made up of 13 amino acids.

The J gene is TRBJ1-2, the V gene TRBV28; 8 bases line up with TRBD1. The V gene's germline CDR1 is MDHEN and CDR2 SYDVKM. This CDR3 has 16 amino acids. The junction had 13 bases not matched to a gene; V was cut back by 6 bases and J by 4 bases. The CDR3 DNA follows: TGTGCCAGCAGCCCACCCTTCGGACAGGGAGGCTATGGCTACACCTTC. Its protein product is CASSPPFGQGGYGYTF.

V and J are TRBV2 and TRBJ1-1; D ambiguous. The CDR3 extends over 13 amino acids. V was shortened by 6 bases and J by 3 bases, with 11 bases between the two germline ends. Germline CDR1 reads SNHLY; CDR2 reads FYNNEI. The CDR3 DNA sequence: TGTGCCAGCAGAATAGCAAGTTACACTGAAGCTTTCTTT. Protein sequence: CASRIASYTEAFF.

In regard to this clone: The same CDR3 arises from other DNA sequences in this sample as well. The CDR3 loop is CASSVVGAETQYF. CDR3 nucleotide sequence: TGTGCCAGCAGCGTAGTTGGGGCGGAGACCCAGTACTTC. The chain employs TRBV9 and TRBJ2-5; possible D gene TRBD1, 5 bases. CDR1 is SGDLS, CDR2 YYNGEE, per germline. Trimming stripped 0 bases from V and 5 bases from J, with 8 bases between. The CDR3 runs to 13 residues. Full variable domain (missing parts from reference TRBV9 and TRBJ2-5): DSGVTQTPKHLITATGQRVTLRCSPRSGDLSVYWYQQSLDQGLQFLIQYYNGEERAKGNILERFSAQQFPDLHSELNLSSLELGDSALYFCASSVVGAETQYFGPGTRLLVL.

This sequence joins TRBV1 and TRBJ2-5; TRBD2 is the table's D call and was not checked against the DNA. TRBV1 is a known pseudogene. The CDR3 is made up of 17 amino acids. CDR3 amino acids: CTSSQVLTSGIQETQYF. DNA of the CDR3: TGCACCAGCAGCCAAGTCCTTACTAGCGGGATACAAGAGACCCAGTACTTC.

V is TRBV5-4 and J is TRBJ2-7; D possibly corresponds to TRBD1 (5 bases). CDR1 is SGHNT, CDR2 YYREEE, per germline (reference sequence). This CDR3 has 19 residues. V lost 0 bases to trimming and J lost 1 base, with 23 bases between them. CDR3: CASSLGVRSERQRSYEQYF. The CDR3 bases are TGTGCCAGCAGCTTGGGGGTTCGGAGCGAGAGACAGAGATCCTACGAGCAGTACTTC. The full variable domain, its missing parts supplied by reference TRBV5-4 and TRBJ2-7, is ETGVTQSPTHLIKTRGQQVTLRCSSQSGHNTVSWYQQALGQGPQFIFQYYREEENGRGNFPPRFSGLQFPNYSSELNVNALELDDSALYLCASSLGVRSERQRSYEQYFGPGTRLTVT.

The chain carries TRBV19 and TRBJ2-7; 9 nucleotides align to TRBD2. J was trimmed by 3 bases and V by 3 bases; bases with no gene match: 9. The CDR3 sequence is 16 residues long. Germline V gives CDR1 LNHDA, CDR2 SQIVND (reference sequence). The CDR3 DNA is TGTGCCAGTAGTATGATAGGCGCGGGAGGGGTCTACGAGCAGTACTTC. This encodes CASSMIGAGGVYEQYF.

V is TRBV9 and J is TRBJ2-1; D is possibly TRBD2 (5 bases). With 2 bases removed from V and 2 bases from J, the gap between germline ends came to 14 bases. Germline V lookup: CDR1 SGDLS, CDR2 YYNGEE. There are 16 residues in the CDR3. The CDR3 DNA follows: TGTGCCAGCAGCGTCCGGGATCCCGGGCCCTACAATGAGCAGTTCTTC. Translation: CASSVRDPGPYNEQFF.

The chain couples TRBV6-1 to TRBJ1-2; D is ambiguous. The V gene's germline CDR1 is MNHNS and CDR2 SASEGT. The CDR3 totals 13 residues. The ends were cut back, 2 bases at V and 7 bases at J, with 11 bases in the middle. CDR3 nucleotide sequence: TGTGCCAGCAGTGAACTACTAAGAAGTGGCTACACCTTC. Translating gives CASSELLRSGYTF.

This clone was seen just once. V and J are TRBV10-1 and TRBJ1-1; no reliable D call. V lost 3 bases and J lost 1, with 9 bases in between. Germline loops: CDR1 WNHNN, CDR2 SYGVQD (reference sequence). CDR3 length: 14 amino acids. CDR3 residues: CASSEGRKNTEAFF. In DNA, the CDR3 is TGCGCCAGCAGTGAAGGGAGGAAGAACACTGAAGCTTTCTTT.

The V and J genes are TRBV30 and TRBJ1-5; TRBD1 might be the D (5 bases). CDR1 is GTSNPN, CDR2 SVGIG, per germline (reference sequence). CDR3 length equals 13 residues. V was clipped by 4 bases and J by 0 bases, with 7 bases between them. CDR3 nucleotide sequence: TGTGCCTGGACAGGGAATAGCAATCAGCCCCAGCATTTT. It codes for CAWTGNSNQPQHF.

V usage is TRBV5-1 and J usage is TRBJ1-4; D unclear. The CDR3 consists of 15 residues. The V and J ends lost 4 bases and 4 bases respectively, with 14 bases between them. Germline CDR1 reads SGHRS; CDR2 reads YFSETQ. The CDR3 DNA reads as TGCGCCAGCAGCCAGTCCGCGAACAGTAATGAAAAACTGTTTTTT. The encoded protein is CASSQSANSNEKLFF.

This clone was observed a single time. The chain combines TRBV6-6 with TRBJ1-1; D unresolved. V shed 6 bases and J shed 3 bases, with 2 bases lying between them. CDR3 length: 10 amino acids. Germline V gene lookup returns CDR1 MNHNY and CDR2 SVGAGI (reference sequence). The CDR3 reads CASRDTEAFF. The DNA for the CDR3 is TGTGCCAGCAGAGACACTGAAGCTTTCTTT.

This chain links TRBV5-4 with TRBJ1-1; 7 bases fit TRBD1. Trimming took 4 bases from V and 0 from J; bases not matched to a gene: 6. The germline gives CDR1 SGHNT, CDR2 YYREEE (reference sequence). This CDR3 comprises 15 residues. The CDR3 DNA is TGTGCCAGCAGCCCCTCGGGACAGATGAACACTGAAGCTTTCTTT. This encodes CASSPSGQMNTEAFF.

V usage is TRBV9 and J usage is TRBJ2-7; D unclear. The germline CDR1 and CDR2 sequences are SGDLS and YYNGEE. Trimming stripped 0 bases from V and 1 base from J, with 8 bases between. The length of the CDR3 is 14 residues. The CDR3 sequence is CASSVEVVSYEQYF. The CDR3 region has the DNA TGTGCCAGCAGCGTAGAGGTGGTTTCCTACGAGCAGTACTTC.

Note on this clone: One end of the junction fails to match germline, which may point to a read error. Within the sample, other DNA sequences also encode this same CDR3. The rearrangement uses TRBV27 and TRBJ2-7, with D tentatively TRBD1 (5 bases). There are 14 residues in the CDR3. Germline values: CDR1 MNHEY, CDR2 SMNVEV (reference sequence). The CDR3, as DNA: TGTGCCAGCAGCTTATCGCAGGGATCCTACGAGCAGTACTTC. As protein: CASSLSQGSYEQYF.

The CDR3 here is CASSQETANTEAFF. The CDR3 nucleotides are TGTGCCAGCAGCCAAGAGACGGCGAACACTGAAGCTTTCTTT. The chain recombines TRBV14 with TRBJ1-1; no firm D call. Between the trimmed V and J ends, which lost 0 bases and 1 base, there was a span of 6 bases. This CDR3 comprises 14 residues. The germline V gene has CDR1 SGHDN and CDR2 FVKESK.

J is TRBJ2-1 and V is TRBV28; D is unresolved. Germline CDR1 reads MDHEN; CDR2 reads SYDVKM. V shed 5 bases and J shed 2 bases, with 19 bases lying between them. The CDR3 consists of 17 residues. The CDR3 region has the DNA TGTGCCAGCAGTCTCAGACGTACTGGTGCCGCCTACAATGAGCAGTTCTTC. It is translated as CASSLRRTGAAYNEQFF.

The V gene is TRBV7-2, the J gene TRBJ2-7; 7 bases are shared with TRBD2. There are 14 residues in the CDR3. Germline CDR1 and CDR2: SGHTA and FQGNSA. Trimming took 3 bases from V and 5 from J; bases not matched to a gene: 7. CDR3 sequence (DNA): TGTGCCAGCAGCTTGCTGACTAGCATGGACGAGCAGTACTTC. It yields the protein CASSLLTSMDEQYF.

The chain couples TRBV25-1 to TRBJ2-7, with D maybe TRBD1 (6 bases). Trimming shortened V by 4 bases and J by 6 bases, and 16 bases separated the two germline ends. Germline CDR1 and CDR2: MGHDK and SYGVNS. The CDR3 contains 14 residues. The CDR3 is CASSAQTGIGEQYF. The CDR3 DNA is TGTGCCAGCAGTGCCCAAACAGGGATCGGCGAGCAGTACTTC.